The 23 T cell receptor beta chains below come from one sample, sequenced in a study of vaccination and CD4 T cells after COVID-19. Treatment in this sample: 10-day PBMC culture with coronavirus spike peptide pools or control peptides (ViraFEST assay). These receptors are not linked to any known antigen. Sequencing of the DNA from cultured CD4+ T cells was carried out with the Oncomine TCR Beta short-read assay. TCRdb re-called the PCR reads with MiXCR, one entry per CDR3 protein. The table has 20,000 or so distinct CDR3 sequences, 55% seen once. Input material: CD4+ T cells from blood, cultured in vitro. The receptors were sampled from a human donor who had recovered from COVID-19.

This chain joins TRBV30 and TRBJ1-1, with D perhaps matching TRBD1 (5 bases). Per the germline V gene, CDR1 is GTSNPN and CDR2 is SVGIG (reference sequence). Trimming pared 1 base from V and 0 bases from J, leaving 9 bases between. CDR3 length: 14 amino acids. The CDR3 bases are TGTGCCTGGAGTGCTGACAGAATGAACACTGAAGCTTTCTTT. Its translation is CAWSADRMNTEAFF.

The chain is built from TRBV5-1 and TRBJ2-3; maybe TRBD2 (6 bases). From germline, CDR1 is SGHRS and CDR2 YFSETQ. V was pared by 3 bases and J by 3 bases, with 14 bases between. The CDR3 sequence is 15 residues long. CDR3 in DNA: TGCGCCAGCAGCTCGGAAGTTCGGGGGACAGATACGCAGTATTTT. Protein product: CASSSEVRGTDTQYF.

The chain recombines TRBV6-1 with TRBJ1-2; 7 positions agree with TRBD1. The CDR3 has 15 amino acids. Looked up from germline, CDR1 is MNHNS and CDR2 is SASEGT. Losses at the gene ends were 3 bases for V and 4 bases for J; bases not matched to a gene: 8. The CDR3 here is CASSEYGTVVYGYTF. In DNA form, the CDR3 reads TGTGCCAGCAGTGAGTACGGGACAGTCGTCTATGGCTACACCTTC.

This clonotype was seen a few times. V usage is TRBV7-9 and J usage is TRBJ1-2; D gene uncertain. CDR1 SEHNR and CDR2 FQNEAQ come from the germline V gene (reference sequence). The CDR3 is 12 amino acids. V was cut by 1 base and J by 8 bases, with 8 bases left in between. CDR3 region: CASSLVGSGYTF. CDR3 in DNA: TGTGCCAGCAGCTTAGTAGGGTCCGGCTACACCTTC.

In this sample, this clonotype turned up once. The chain employs TRBV20-1 and TRBJ1-1, with D possibly matching TRBD1 (6 bases). The V gene's germline CDR1 is DFQATT and CDR2 SNEGSKA (reference sequence). Trimming stripped 1 base from V and 2 bases from J, with 20 bases between. The CDR3 covers 17 residues. CDR3 DNA: TGCAGTGCTAGAGGCCCGGACGTCTTGGGGGCTAACACTGAAGCTTTCTTT. It is translated as CSARGPDVLGANTEAFF.

The chain joins TRBV11-3 to TRBJ1-2; D is possibly TRBD1 (5 bases). Trimming removed 5 bases at V and 0 bases at J, with 13 bases between. Germline V CDR1 and CDR2: SGHNT, YENEEA. CDR3 length: 15 residues. The CDR3 nucleotides read TGTGCCAGCAGCCCAATGCTAGGGGCTAACTATGGCTACACCTTC. It is translated as CASSPMLGANYGYTF.

This chain joins TRBV6-5 and TRBJ1-1; the D is unclear. The CDR3 spans 12 residues. Germline V lookup: CDR1 MNHEY, CDR2 SVGAGI. V gave up 2 bases and J gave up 5 bases, with 6 bases separating them. CDR3 bases: TGTGCCAGCAGTTACGGCGGAACTGAAGCTTTCTTT. This translates into CASSYGGTEAFF.

This clonotype was observed a few times. The gene calls are TRBV7-2 and TRBJ1-3; a weak D match, TRBD1 (5 bases). V lost 5 bases to trimming and J lost 3 bases, with 8 bases between them. The CDR3 is made up of 13 amino acids. The germline gives CDR1 SGHTA, CDR2 FQGNSA. DNA for the CDR3: TGTGCCAGCAGCCAGGGTTATGGAAACACCATATATTTT. Its translation: CASSQGYGNTIYF.

This chain uses TRBV10-2 with TRBJ2-1; 7 positions agree with TRBD1. CDR1 and CDR2 from the germline V gene are WSHSY and SAAADI. There are 16 residues in the CDR3. Trimming took 6 bases from V and 0 from J; bases not matched to a gene: 8. CDR3 sequence: CASRKGQQDSYNEQFF. CDR3 DNA: TGCGCCAGCAGAAAGGGACAGCAAGACTCCTACAATGAGCAGTTCTTC.

The chain uses TRBV6-4 and TRBJ1-6, with 7 bases matching TRBD1. The ends lost 5 bases at V and 7 bases at J; junction bases unmatched: 8. The CDR3 is 15 amino acids. From germline, CDR1 is MRHNA and CDR2 SNTAGT. The CDR3 DNA reads as TGTGCCAGCAGTTTTAACAGGGGCGACAATTCACCCCTCCACTTT. The encoded protein is CASSFNRGDNSPLHF.

V and J are TRBV28 and TRBJ2-7; TRBD2 aligns across 12 bases. V gave up 5 bases and J gave up 1 base; unmatched junction bases: 6. The CDR3 sequence is 16 residues long. Germline V CDR1 and CDR2: MDHEN, SYDVKM. The CDR3 is CASSPPGTSGSYEQYF. The CDR3, as DNA: TGTGCCAGCAGTCCTCCGGGGACTAGCGGGTCCTACGAGCAGTACTTC.

V usage is TRBV11-2 and J usage is TRBJ2-2; 9 bases fit TRBD1. Germline V gene lookup returns CDR1 SGHAT and CDR2 FQNNGV. Unmatched junction bases numbered 5, after V lost 7 bases and J lost 5 bases. The CDR3 is 14 residues long. The CDR3 DNA sequence: TGTGCCAGCACGGGGACAGGGAGGACCGGGGAGCTGTTTTTT. The encoded protein is CASTGTGRTGELFF.

This clonotype was counted a single time. V usage is TRBV25-1 and J usage is TRBJ2-6; D is ambiguous. The CDR3 length is 13 residues. The V gene lost 5 bases and the J gene lost 7 bases, with 9 bases spanning the gap. Germline CDR1 reads MGHDK; CDR2 reads SYGVNS. The CDR3 sequence is CASSLPSANVLTF. The DNA of the CDR3 is TGTGCCAGCAGTCTGCCAAGTGCCAACGTCCTGACTTTC.

CDR3 coding DNA: TGCAGTGCTAGGGGGGAATATAATTCACCCCTCCACTTT. Encoded protein: CSARGEYNSPLHF. This chain uses TRBV20-1 with TRBJ1-6; a possible D gene is TRBD1 (5 bases). From germline, CDR1 is DFQATT and CDR2 SNEGSKA (reference sequence). V was clipped by 3 bases and J by 4 bases, with 7 bases between them. The CDR3 consists of 13 residues.

The chain recombines TRBV20-1 with TRBJ1-2; D remains unclear. Germline V gives CDR1 DFQATT, CDR2 SNEGSKA (reference sequence). Trimming took 0 bases from V and 1 from J, leaving 12 bases between them. This CDR3 contains 15 residues. The chain's CDR3 is CSARDRGTDNYGYTF. Written as DNA, the CDR3 is TGCAGTGCTAGAGATCGGGGTACGGATAACTATGGCTACACCTTC.

V is TRBV28 and J is TRBJ1-2; the D is unclear. The length of the CDR3 is 14 residues. V was clipped by 5 bases and J by 2 bases, with 12 bases between them. CDR1 is MDHEN and CDR2 is SYDVKM in the germline V gene. The CDR3 sequence is CASSIGGENYGYTF. The CDR3 coding sequence is TGTGCCAGCAGTATAGGTGGGGAAAACTATGGCTACACCTTC.

This clonotype was observed a handful of times. The rearrangement uses TRBV6-1 and TRBJ1-5; D remains unclear. Germline V CDR1 and CDR2: MNHNS, SASEGT. The length of the CDR3 is 12 residues. Trimming pared 6 bases from V and 3 bases from J, leaving 6 bases between. The CDR3 nucleotides read TGTGCCAGCAGCCAGACCAATCAGCCCCAGCATTTT. Its protein is CASSQTNQPQHF.

The chain links TRBV28 to TRBJ2-1; 12 bases map to TRBD1. Trimming at V came to 7 bases and at J to 9 bases, leaving 10 bases not matched to a gene. Germline-derived CDR1 and CDR2 are MDHEN and SYDVKM. The length of the CDR3 is 15 residues. This chain's CDR3 is CASTLGGQGAFEQFF. Written as DNA, the CDR3 is TGTGCCAGCACCCTAGGGGGACAGGGGGCGTTTGAGCAGTTCTTC. Full variable domain (missing parts from reference TRBV28 and TRBJ2-1): DVKVTQSSRYLVKRTGEKVFLECVQDMDHENMFWYRQDPGLGLRLIYFSYDVKMKEKGDIPEGYSVSREKKERFSLILESASTNQTSMYLCASTLGGQGAFEQFFGPGTRLTVL.

The chain employs TRBV15 and TRBJ1-1; no reliable D call. Germline V gene data show CDR1 as LNHNV and CDR2 as YYDKDF (reference sequence). Trimming removed 0 bases at V and 5 bases at J, with 13 bases between. CDR3 length equals 15 residues. The CDR3 loop reads CATSRDLWGETEAFF. The CDR3 DNA is TGTGCCACCAGCAGAGATCTTTGGGGAGAGACTGAAGCTTTCTTT.

This clonotype was counted a single time. The chain employs TRBV29-1 and TRBJ1-2, with a tentative D call TRBD1 (5 bases). Germline values: CDR1 SQVTM, CDR2 ANQGSEA. This CDR3 has 13 amino acids. Between the trimmed V and J ends, which lost 5 bases and 4 bases, there was a span of 14 bases. The CDR3 protein is CSVSVLGGYGYTF. CDR3 DNA: TGCAGCGTTTCAGTCCTTGGGGGCTATGGCTACACCTTC.

This chain joins TRBV5-1 and TRBJ1-1; D gene unclear. V was cut by 5 bases and J by 1 base, with 15 bases left in between. The CDR3 consists of 15 residues. Per germline, CDR1 SGHRS and CDR2 YFSETQ. CDR3 amino acids: CASRGWASGNTEAFF. CDR3 DNA sequence: TGCGCCAGCAGAGGGTGGGCCTCCGGGAACACTGAAGCTTTCTTT.

The rearrangement uses TRBV7-9 and TRBJ2-5; 10 bases match TRBD1. V shed 5 bases, J shed 2 bases, and the junction held 5 bases outside the gene matches. Per the germline V gene, CDR1 is SEHNR and CDR2 is FQNEAQ (reference sequence). The CDR3 covers 15 residues. CDR3 nucleotides: TGTGCCAGCAGCCCCGGACAGGGGGGTCAAGAGACCCAGTACTTC. It yields the protein CASSPGQGGQETQYF. Filled out from reference TRBV7-9 and TRBJ2-5, the complete variable domain reads DTGVSQNPRHKITKRGQNVTFRCDPISEHNRLYWYRQTLGQGPEFLTYFQNEAQLEKSRLLSDRFSAERPKGSFSTLEIQRTEQGDSAMYLCASSPGQGGQETQYFGPGTRLLVL.

In its sample, this clonotype was seen a few times. The chain recombines TRBV6-1 with TRBJ1-5, with 7 bases aligning to TRBD1. The J segment lost 9 bases and the V segment lost 6 bases, leaving 14 bases of the junction unmatched. CDR1 and CDR2 (germline): MNHNS, SASEGT. This CDR3 contains 15 residues. CDR3 bases: TGTGCCAGCAGGAGGGAGCAGGGGGGGGGGCGGCCCCAGCATTTT. It yields the protein CASRREQGGGRPQHF.